Below, 19 T cell receptor beta chains from the same sample are listed, as sequenced in a study of blood T cell repertoires in COVID-19. Repertoires were generated with immunoSEQ multiplex PCR, while TCRdb's copy carries only in-frame clones and drops some. The sample carries fewer than 250,000 clones, around 84% recorded once. Sequenced input: peripheral blood. The receptors were sampled from a man in his forties or fifties with COVID-19, enrolled during active disease.

Remarks on this clone: Other nucleotide sequences from this sample produce the same CDR3. This chain connects TRBV30 to TRBJ2-1, with unresolved D. CDR3 length: 11 amino acids. Germline CDR1 GTSNPN, CDR2 SVGIG (reference sequence). The V end lost 2 bases, the J end lost 6 bases, and 5 bases lay between the germline ends. The CDR3 nucleotides are TGTGCCTGGAGTTTTCTCAATGAGCAGTTCTTC. This translates into CAWSFLNEQFF.

The rearrangement joins TRBV19 to TRBJ2-5; TRBD2 aligns across 12 bases. The CDR3 consists of 16 residues. Germline V gives CDR1 LNHDA, CDR2 SQIVND (reference sequence). V lost 7 bases and J lost 5; bases outside the gene matches: 11. The CDR3 here is CASTPKGLAGAETQYF. The CDR3 DNA reads TGTGCCAGTACCCCCAAGGGACTAGCGGGTGCCGAGACCCAGTACTTC.

V usage is TRBV28 and J usage is TRBJ1-1; a possible D gene is TRBD1 (5 bases). Germline CDR1 MDHEN, CDR2 SYDVKM. V was trimmed by 7 bases and J by 4 bases, leaving 16 bases between them. The CDR3 totals 14 residues. The CDR3 protein is CASNFGAGGTEAFF. CDR3 DNA: TGTGCCAGCAATTTCGGGGCGGGGGGCACTGAAGCTTTCTTT.

The J gene is TRBJ2-1, the V gene TRBV4-2, with D maybe TRBD1 (7 bases). This CDR3 region has 19 residues. Per the germline V gene, CDR1 is LGHNA and CDR2 is YNFKEQ. The V end was cut by 0 bases, the J end by 0 bases, with 18 bases between. This chain's CDR3 is CASSQDSGGQLASYNEQFF. The CDR3 nucleotides are TGTGCCAGCAGCCAAGATTCCGGGGGACAGCTAGCCTCCTACAATGAGCAGTTCTTC.

This clone showed up just once. This rearrangement joins TRBV12-2 to TRBJ1-1. TRBV12-2 is a known pseudogene. The CDR3 covers 16 residues. The CDR3 DNA sequence: TGTGCAAGTCGCTTACCCGTACGCCGGAGGTCCACTGAAGCTTTCTTT. Encoded protein: CASRLPVRRRSTEAFF.

This chain links TRBV5-1 with TRBJ1-2, with D unresolved. Per germline, CDR1 SGHRS and CDR2 YFSETQ. Trimming took off 0 bases at V and 0 bases at J, with 9 bases between the two ends. The CDR3 has 15 amino acids. CDR3 amino acids: CASSLDSQANYGYTF. CDR3 nucleotide sequence: TGCGCCAGCAGCTTGGACAGTCAGGCTAACTATGGCTACACCTTC.

CDR3 DNA: TGCGCCAGCAGCCAATCCGTTTGGCGGGGAAACACCGGGGAGCTGTTTTTT. Translating gives CASSQSVWRGNTGELFF. This chain connects TRBV4-3 to TRBJ2-2; tentatively, D is TRBD2 (6 bases). V was pared by 2 bases and J by 2 bases, with 15 bases between. The germline V gene encodes CDR1 LGHNA and CDR2 YSLEER. The CDR3 has 17 residues.

The chain is built from TRBV7-8 and TRBJ2-1; a weak D match, TRBD2 (6 bases). The CDR3 contains 13 residues. V was cut by 3 bases and J by 9 bases, with 12 bases left in between. CDR1 is SGHVS, CDR2 FQNEAQ, per germline. The CDR3: CASSFGREIEQFF. The DNA of the CDR3 is TGTGCCAGCAGCTTCGGGAGAGAAATTGAGCAGTTCTTC.

The chain employs TRBV28 and TRBJ1-1; no clear D gene. This CDR3 is built from 13 residues. Germline V gene sequence: CDR1 MDHEN, CDR2 SYDVKM. Trimming left V 2 bases short and J 1 base short, with 5 bases between. As DNA, the CDR3 is TGTGCCAGCAGTTTAAGCCAGAACACTGAAGCTTTCTTT. Its translation is CASSLSQNTEAFF.

This clone came up a few times. This chain links TRBV11-2 with TRBJ2-1, with 7 bases lining up with TRBD2. The trim removed 4 bases at V and 0 bases at J, leaving 3 bases unmatched. The CDR3 has 15 residues. Per the germline V gene, CDR1 is SGHAT and CDR2 is FQNNGV. Here the CDR3 DNA reads TGTGCCAGCAGCTGGGGCGGGGGCTCCTACAATGAGCAGTTCTTC. It is translated as CASSWGGGSYNEQFF. The full variable domain, its missing parts supplied by reference TRBV11-2 and TRBJ2-1, is EAGVAQSPRYKIIEKRQSVAFWCNPISGHATLYWYQQILGQGPKLLIQFQNNGVVDDSQLPKDRFSAERLKGVDSTLKIQPAKLEDSAVYLCASSWGGGSYNEQFFGPGTRLTVL.

In DNA form, the CDR3 reads TGTGCCAGCAGGGGGGGTACACAGAACAATGAGCAGTTCTTC. It translates to CASRGGTQNNEQFF. J is TRBJ2-1 and V is TRBV9, with D possibly TRBD2 on 6 matching bases. Germline V CDR1 and CDR2: SGDLS, YYNGEE. Trimming left V 5 bases short and J 5 bases short, with 14 bases between. This CDR3 has 14 residues. Supplemented by reference TRBV9 and TRBJ2-1, the full variable domain reads DSGVTQTPKHLITATGQRVTLRCSPRSGDLSVYWYQQSLDQGLQFLIQYYNGEERAKGNILERFSAQQFPDLHSELNLSSLELGDSALYFCASRGGTQNNEQFFGPGTRLTVL.

This clone was counted between two and nine times. The J gene is TRBJ2-2, the V gene TRBV23-1; 9 bases are shared with TRBD2. TRBV23-1 is designated an ORF whose function remains uncertain. V trimming: 3 bases; J trimming: 4 bases; junction bases outside the gene matches: 15. The CDR3 totals 19 residues. The DNA of the CDR3 is TGCGCCAGCAGTCACCCCGCCGCTCGGACTAGCGACCCCACCGGGGAGCTGTTTTTT. Protein: CASSHPAARTSDPTGELFF.

V is TRBV30 and J is TRBJ1-1; TRBD1 aligns across 8 bases. V lost 6 bases and J lost 3; bases outside the gene matches: 6. The CDR3 consists of 13 residues. The germline V gene encodes CDR1 GTSNPN and CDR2 SVGIG (reference sequence). The CDR3: CACNRGADTEAFF. CDR3 in DNA: TGTGCCTGTAACAGGGGGGCGGACACTGAAGCTTTCTTT.

This clone was observed a few times. Written as DNA, the CDR3 is TGTGCCAGCAGCCAAGTCGGGGGGGAAGCTTTCTTT. Protein product: CASSQVGGEAFF. J is TRBJ1-1 and V is TRBV3-1 (or the pseudogene TRBV3-2); TRBD1 might be the D (5 bases). The CDR3 is made up of 12 amino acids. The germline V and J ends were trimmed by 1 base and 8 bases, with 8 bases remaining between them. Looked up from germline, CDR1 is LGHDT and CDR2 is YNNKEL (reference sequence).

This chain connects TRBV10-1 to TRBJ2-2; D not resolved. Per the germline V gene, CDR1 is WNHNN and CDR2 is SYGVQD (reference sequence). The V end lost 0 bases, the J end lost 8 bases, and 10 bases lay between the germline ends. CDR3 length: 14 residues. CDR3 residues: CASSESPDSGELFF. The DNA of the CDR3 is TGCGCCAGCAGTGAGTCGCCTGACTCGGGGGAGCTGTTTTTT.

The chain recombines TRBV6-4 with TRBJ1-6, with 7 bases fitting TRBD1. J gave up 6 bases and V 5 bases, and 1 base lay outside the gene matches. The length of the CDR3 is 13 residues. Germline values: CDR1 MRHNA, CDR2 SNTAGT. CDR3 protein: CASSPGGNSPLHF. DNA for the CDR3: TGTGCCAGCAGTCCAGGGGGTAATTCACCCCTCCACTTT.

The rearrangement joins TRBV5-1 to TRBJ1-1, with 9 bases matching TRBD1. J was trimmed by 1 base and V by 4 bases; bases with no gene match: 8. The germline gives CDR1 SGHRS, CDR2 YFSETQ. The CDR3 is 16 amino acids. This chain's CDR3 is CASSPRTGVSNTEAFF. Written as DNA, the CDR3 is TGCGCCAGCAGCCCGAGGACAGGGGTCTCGAACACTGAAGCTTTCTTT.

This clone appeared once. The V gene is TRBV5-4, the J gene TRBJ1-2; tentatively, D is TRBD1 (6 bases). CDR1 and CDR2 from the germline V gene are SGHNT and YYREEE (reference sequence). Trimming removed 3 bases at V and 3 bases at J, with 15 bases between. The CDR3 has 15 residues. The CDR3 region is CASSSEGTGYYGYTF. DNA of the CDR3: TGTGCCAGCAGCTCGGAAGGTACAGGGTACTATGGCTACACCTTC. Variable domain in full (rest from reference TRBV5-4 and TRBJ1-2): ETGVTQSPTHLIKTRGQQVTLRCSSQSGHNTVSWYQQALGQGPQFIFQYYREEENGRGNFPPRFSGLQFPNYSSELNVNALELDDSALYLCASSSEGTGYYGYTFGSGTRLTVV.

This clone came up once. The J gene is TRBJ1-2, the V gene TRBV28; 12 nucleotides line up with TRBD1. The V segment lost 3 bases and the J segment 7 bases; nucleotides outside the gene matches: 9. The CDR3 is 16 amino acids. Germline V gene sequence: CDR1 MDHEN, CDR2 SYDVKM. CDR3 DNA sequence: TGTGCCAGCAGTTTGGGGACAGGGGGCTTTCGGGGTGGCTACACCTTC. Protein product: CASSLGTGGFRGGYTF.